The clone carrying this T cell receptor (beta chain) was detected many times. The germline CDR1 and CDR2 sequences are DFQATT and SNEGSKA (reference sequence). This CDR3 is 12 amino acids long. Trimming removed 0 bases at V and 4 bases at J, with 7 bases between. These data are taken from a study of T cells in Graves' hyperthyroidism and ophthalmopathy. Regions amplified from RNA transcripts were the TCR beta CDR3 regions. HTBI primers were the set used in a first-round RT-PCR of the TCR CDR3. TCRdb analysed the multiplex PCR reads with MiXCR anew, one entry per CDR3 protein. The table lists under 400,000 distinct CDR3 sequences, 18% of them singletons.

The chain joins TRBV20-1 to TRBJ2-7, with D unclear. Sequenced: blood. The TCR comes from a woman aged 50 to 65 with Graves' hyperthyroidism. CDR3 bases: TGCAGTGCTAGAGATCAAACATACGAGCAGTACGTC. It is translated as CSARDQTYEQYV.